Shown below are 11 T cell receptor beta chains from a single sample sequenced in a study of T cell responses to AZD1222 COVID-19 vaccine. Using immunoSEQ multiplex PCR, the repertoire was profiled, and TCRdb retains in-frame clones only, with some absent. The table has about 59,000 clones, 75% to 90% seen once; the top ten hold 6.1%. The starting material was peripheral blood, obtained 28 days after the second AZD1222 dose. Receptors originate from an adult who received the AZD1222 COVID-19 vaccine.

The rearrangement joins TRBV11-3 to TRBJ1-4; the D is unclear. This CDR3 has 15 residues. V was shortened by 5 bases and J by 4 bases, with 14 bases between the two germline ends. Germline lookup yields CDR1 SGHNT and CDR2 YENEEA. The CDR3 region has the DNA TGTGCCAGCAGCCCCGGACGGGAAGATAATGAAAAACTGTTTTTT. Translation: CASSPGREDNEKLFF.

The chain carries TRBV18 and TRBJ1-4; D is uncertain. The V and J ends lost 1 base and 8 bases respectively, with 14 bases between them. The CDR3 consists of 15 residues. Germline V gene lookup returns CDR1 KGHSH and CDR2 LQKENI. The CDR3 reads CASSPRSIVGEKLFF. The CDR3 region has the DNA TGTGCCAGCTCACCACGGTCCATAGTCGGGGAAAAACTGTTTTTT.

The V call is TRBV4-1, the J call TRBJ2-6; D is ambiguous. Germline CDR1 reads MGHRA; CDR2 reads YSYEKL. Trimming pared 9 bases from V and 4 bases from J, leaving 16 bases between. The CDR3 is made up of 15 amino acids. The CDR3 sequence is CASRAPGSGANVLTF. The CDR3 DNA follows: TGCGCCAGTCGAGCCCCGGGTTCCGGGGCCAACGTCCTGACTTTC.

The chain uses TRBV5-4 and TRBJ2-7, with D perhaps matching TRBD1 or TRBD2 (5 bases each). Trimming pared 3 bases from V and 3 bases from J, leaving 19 bases between. From germline, CDR1 is SGHNT and CDR2 YYREEE (reference sequence). The CDR3 totals 16 residues. CDR3 in amino acids: CASSSRRGGPNYEQYF. The CDR3 nucleotides read TGTGCCAGCAGCTCTCGAAGGGGCGGGCCGAACTACGAGCAGTACTTC.

The chain is built from TRBV10-3 and TRBJ1-1; D possibly corresponds to TRBD1 (5 bases). Germline CDR1 ENHRY, CDR2 SYGVKD. V was shortened by 2 bases and J by 6 bases, with 13 bases between the two germline ends. This CDR3 is built from 14 residues. CDR3 amino acids: CAISERAQGAEAFF. The CDR3 DNA sequence: TGTGCCATCAGTGAGAGGGCGCAGGGCGCTGAAGCTTTCTTT.

The chain links TRBV11-2 to TRBJ2-2, with TRBD2 identical over 13 bases. The germline CDR1 and CDR2 sequences are SGHAT and FQNNGV. This CDR3 comprises 16 residues. V was pared by 3 bases and J by 7 bases, with 5 bases of the junction left unmatched. CDR3 coding DNA: TGTGCCAGCAGCTTTAGGACTAGCGGGGGAGGCGGGGAGCTGTTTTTT. It yields the protein CASSFRTSGGGGELFF.

The rearrangement joins TRBV19 to TRBJ2-7, with D possibly being TRBD1 (6 bases). This CDR3 is 13 amino acids long. Germline loops: CDR1 LNHDA, CDR2 SQIVND (reference sequence). Trimming cost V 5 bases and J 3 bases, with 11 bases left between them. The chain's CDR3 is CASSPRGVYEQYF. CDR3 nucleotides: TGTGCCAGTAGTCCCAGGGGAGTCTACGAGCAGTACTTC.

This clone has only one observation. The chain combines TRBV5-1 with TRBJ2-7, with TRBD2 matching over 14 bases. Trimming removed 7 bases from V and 4 bases from J; junction bases left unmatched: 13. CDR1 SGHRS and CDR2 YFSETQ come from the germline V gene. The CDR3 runs to 17 residues. CDR3 sequence reads: CASAYSDGLAGGYEQYF. The DNA of the CDR3 is TGCGCCAGCGCCTACTCCGACGGACTAGCGGGGGGTTACGAGCAGTACTTC.

This clone was seen a single time. The chain employs TRBV5-4 and TRBJ2-1; D tentatively fits TRBD1 or TRBD2 (5 bases each). The CDR3 contains 14 residues. Trimming stripped 6 bases from V and 5 bases from J, with 15 bases between. CDR1 and CDR2 (germline): SGHNT, YYREEE (reference sequence). CDR3 residues: CASTPGLTNNEQFF. CDR3 DNA: TGTGCCAGCACCCCGGGGCTAACTAACAATGAGCAGTTCTTC.

This clone was counted a single time. The chain joins TRBV5-5 to TRBJ2-5, with D perhaps given as TRBD1 or TRBD2 (6 bases each). The germline CDR1 and CDR2 sequences are SGHKS and YYEKEE (reference sequence). The V end was cut by 0 bases, the J end by 5 bases, with 20 bases between. The CDR3 has 17 residues. The CDR3: CASSLALLLGGQETQYF. CDR3 coding DNA: TGTGCCAGCAGCTTGGCTCTCTTGTTAGGGGGGCAGGAGACCCAGTACTTC.

The rearrangement links TRBV12-3 or TRBV12-4 to TRBJ1-6; D is undetermined. This CDR3 region has 13 residues. Between the trimmed V and J ends, which lost 2 bases and 6 bases, there was a span of 5 bases. The CDR3 DNA follows: TGTGCCAGCAGTTTATTGGGTAATTCACCCCTCCACTTT. Amino acid sequence: CASSLLGNSPLHF.